A single sample is the source of the 14 T cell receptor beta chains below, sequenced in a study of cytomegalovirus exposure and HLA in healthy donors. A multiplex PCR was run with 60 Vbeta primers and 13 Jbeta primers. The table came from immunoSEQ multiplex PCR; TCRdb's copy has only in-frame clones and leaves some out. This listing includes almost 40,000 clones. The sample was PBMCs. These receptors came from a woman under 40 in good health and CMV-seropositive.

This rearrangement joins TRBV7-9 to TRBJ1-4; D gene uncertain. Germline CDR1 reads SEHNR; CDR2 reads FQNEAQ (reference sequence). This CDR3 has 14 residues. Between the trimmed V and J ends, which lost 5 bases and 8 bases, there was a span of 15 bases. The CDR3: CASSPPEGGEKLFF. In nucleotides, the CDR3 is TGTGCCAGCAGCCCTCCCGAGGGCGGGGAAAAACTGTTTTTT.

The chain is built from TRBV30 and TRBJ2-5, with unresolved D. V was shortened by 2 bases and J by 2 bases, with 9 bases between the two germline ends. The CDR3 is made up of 13 amino acids. Germline assignment: CDR1 GTSNPN and CDR2 SVGIG (reference sequence). This CDR3 is CAWSLQVQETQYF. CDR3 nucleotide sequence: TGTGCCTGGAGTCTGCAGGTACAAGAGACCCAGTACTTC.

This chain connects TRBV4-1 to TRBJ1-2; 9 nucleotides align to TRBD1. Looked up from germline, CDR1 is MGHRA and CDR2 is YSYEKL. The length of the CDR3 is 17 residues. Unmatched junction bases numbered 10, after V lost 4 bases and J lost 1 base. The CDR3 DNA reads TGCGCCAGCAGCCTGCACGCGGGACAGGGTGTTAACTATGGCTACACCTTC. It yields the protein CASSLHAGQGVNYGYTF.

V gene TRBV30 combines with J gene TRBJ1-6; no firm D call. The CDR3 contains 14 residues. Germline V CDR1 and CDR2: GTSNPN, SVGIG (reference sequence). V lost 3 bases and J lost 0, with 6 bases in between. The CDR3 nucleotides read TGTGCCTGGAGGGTTAGCTCCTATAATTCACCCCTCCACTTT. This codes for CAWRVSSYNSPLHF.

The gene calls are TRBV7-9 and TRBJ1-2; the match to TRBD1 covers 10 bases. Trimming cost V 6 bases and J 6 bases; bases outside gene matches: 10. The CDR3 contains 15 residues. Germline loops: CDR1 SEHNR, CDR2 FQNEAQ (reference sequence). In nucleotides, the CDR3 is TGTGCCAGCAGACCTCGGGACAGGGGCCTTCATGGCTACACCTTC. This encodes CASRPRDRGLHGYTF.

This chain uses TRBV6-5 with TRBJ2-7, with D maybe TRBD2 (6 bases). V was pared by 10 bases and J by 2 bases, with 15 bases between. Germline assignment: CDR1 MNHEY and CDR2 SVGAGI. This CDR3 has 13 residues. In nucleotides, the CDR3 is TGTGCCACCGGGGCCGGGAGCGCCTACGAGCAGTACTTC. It specifies CATGAGSAYEQYF.

The chain employs TRBV7-2 and TRBJ2-5; possible D gene TRBD2, 7 bases. Germline CDR1 reads SGHTA; CDR2 reads FQGNSA. The CDR3 has 16 residues. Trimming left V 4 bases short and J 4 bases short, with 19 bases between. CDR3 loop: CASSSRQGGERETQYF. CDR3 DNA sequence: TGTGCCAGCAGCTCCCGACAAGGGGGGGAACGAGAGACCCAGTACTTC.

The chain combines TRBV11-2 with TRBJ2-7; D possibly corresponds to TRBD1 (5 bases). This CDR3 region has 15 residues. Looked up from germline, CDR1 is SGHAT and CDR2 is FQNNGV. V lost 5 bases to trimming and J lost 4 bases, with 18 bases between them. As DNA, the CDR3 is TGTGCCAGCAGCCCGACCAGGGTCCCTTCGTACGAGCAGTACTTC. This sequence encodes CASSPTRVPSYEQYF.

The chain recombines TRBV5-1 with TRBJ2-1; 9 bases align to TRBD2. Germline V gives CDR1 SGHRS, CDR2 YFSETQ. The CDR3 is made up of 17 amino acids. The J segment lost 3 bases and the V segment lost 3 bases, leaving 10 bases of the junction unmatched. This CDR3 is CASSSPIAGDFYNEQFF. The CDR3, as DNA: TGCGCCAGCAGCTCACCTATAGCGGGGGACTTCTACAATGAGCAGTTCTTC.

This sequence joins TRBV19 and TRBJ2-7; D is ambiguous. Germline CDR1 reads LNHDA; CDR2 reads SQIVND (reference sequence). The CDR3 covers 14 residues. V lost 5 bases to trimming and J lost 3 bases, with 14 bases between them. The CDR3 loop reads CASSSDKPYYEQYF. CDR3 in DNA: TGTGCCAGTAGTTCCGACAAGCCCTACTACGAGCAGTACTTC.

Remarks on this clone: The same CDR3 can be traced to other DNA sequences in this sample. The V call is TRBV6-6, the J call TRBJ1-6, with 9 bases that match TRBD1. Germline trimming cut 5 bases from V and 9 bases from J; bases unmatched to any gene: 8. CDR1 is MNHNY and CDR2 is SVGAGI in the germline V gene (reference sequence). The length of the CDR3 is 15 residues. CDR3 residues: CASSATGTGISPLHF. In nucleotides, the CDR3 is TGTGCCAGCAGTGCGACCGGGACAGGGATTTCACCCCTCCACTTT.

The chain is built from TRBV18 and TRBJ1-1; 7 bases align to TRBD1. V dropped 3 bases and J dropped 1; count of bases not matched to a gene: 5. Germline-derived CDR1 and CDR2 are KGHSH and LQKENI. The CDR3 loop spans 15 amino acids. CDR3 sequence reads: CASSPSGTANTEAFF. The CDR3 DNA follows: TGTGCCAGCTCACCTTCGGGGACAGCGAACACTGAAGCTTTCTTT.

The J gene is TRBJ1-4, the V gene TRBV19, with 8 bases that match TRBD1. Germline assignment: CDR1 LNHDA and CDR2 SQIVND (reference sequence). V dropped 4 bases and J dropped 8; count of bases not matched to a gene: 6. This CDR3 contains 14 residues. DNA for the CDR3: TGTGCCAGTAGTACCGGACAGGGAAGGGAAAAACTGTTTTTT. Translation gives CASSTGQGREKLFF.

J is TRBJ1-3 and V is TRBV6-6; 7 bases fit TRBD1. J was trimmed by 4 bases and V by 6 bases; bases with no gene match: 6. This CDR3 comprises 14 residues. Germline V CDR1 and CDR2: MNHNY, SVGAGI (reference sequence). This CDR3 reads CASSRAGQGNTIYF. For the CDR3, the DNA is TGTGCCAGCAGCCGCGCGGGACAGGGAAACACCATATATTTT.